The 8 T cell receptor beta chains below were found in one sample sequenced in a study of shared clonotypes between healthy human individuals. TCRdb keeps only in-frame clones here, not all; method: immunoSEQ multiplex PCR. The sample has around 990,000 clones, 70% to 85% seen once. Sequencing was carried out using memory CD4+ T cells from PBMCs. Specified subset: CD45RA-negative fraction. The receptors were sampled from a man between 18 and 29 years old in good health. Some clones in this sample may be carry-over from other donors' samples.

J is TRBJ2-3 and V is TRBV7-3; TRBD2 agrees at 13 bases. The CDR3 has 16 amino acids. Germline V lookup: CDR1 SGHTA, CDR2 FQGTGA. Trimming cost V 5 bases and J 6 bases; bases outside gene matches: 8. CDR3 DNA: TGTGCCAGCAGCATTAGACTAGCGGGAGGCATTGATACGCAGTATTTT. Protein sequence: CASSIRLAGGIDTQYF.

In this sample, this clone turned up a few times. The CDR3 nucleotides are TGTGCCAGCAGGAAAGGGCCTCGCAATCAGCCCCAGCATTTT. It yields the protein CASRKGPRNQPQHF. This chain joins TRBV28 and TRBJ1-5; D is unclear. The CDR3 runs to 14 residues. V was pared by 6 bases and J by 2 bases, with 11 bases between. Per germline, CDR1 MDHEN and CDR2 SYDVKM.

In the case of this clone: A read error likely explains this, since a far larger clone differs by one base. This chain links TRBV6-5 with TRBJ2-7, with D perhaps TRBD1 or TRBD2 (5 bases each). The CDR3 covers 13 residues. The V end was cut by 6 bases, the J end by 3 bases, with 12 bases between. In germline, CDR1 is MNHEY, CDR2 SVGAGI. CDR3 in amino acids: CASSLVRGYEQYF. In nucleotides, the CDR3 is TGTGCCAGCAGCCTTGTGAGGGGCTACGAGCAGTACTTC.

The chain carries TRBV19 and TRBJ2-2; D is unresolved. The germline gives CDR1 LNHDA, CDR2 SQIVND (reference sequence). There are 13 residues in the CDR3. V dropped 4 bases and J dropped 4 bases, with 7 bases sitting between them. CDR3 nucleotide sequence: TGTGCCAGTAGTAGCGTCCTCACCGGGGAGCTGTTTTTT. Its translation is CASSSVLTGELFF.

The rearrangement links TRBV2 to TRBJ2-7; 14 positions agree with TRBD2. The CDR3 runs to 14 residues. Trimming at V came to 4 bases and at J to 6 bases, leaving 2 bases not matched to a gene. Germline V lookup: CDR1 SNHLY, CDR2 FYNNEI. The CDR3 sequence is CASSGGLAGGEQYF. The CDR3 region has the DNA TGTGCCAGCAGTGGCGGACTAGCGGGAGGCGAGCAGTACTTC.

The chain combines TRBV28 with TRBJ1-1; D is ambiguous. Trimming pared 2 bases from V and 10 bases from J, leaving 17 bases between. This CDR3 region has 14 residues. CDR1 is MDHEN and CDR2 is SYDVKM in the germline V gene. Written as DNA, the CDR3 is TGTGCCAGCAGTTTAGTGGGCGGCGAACTCTCAGCTTTCTTT. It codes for CASSLVGGELSAFF.

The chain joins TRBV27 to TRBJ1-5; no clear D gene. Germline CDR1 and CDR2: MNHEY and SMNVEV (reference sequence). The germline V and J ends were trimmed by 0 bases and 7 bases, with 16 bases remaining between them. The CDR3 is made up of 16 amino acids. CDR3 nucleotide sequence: TGTGCCAGCAGTTTATCTCGAATGGCGGGGTTACAGCCCCAGCATTTT. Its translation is CASSLSRMAGLQPQHF.

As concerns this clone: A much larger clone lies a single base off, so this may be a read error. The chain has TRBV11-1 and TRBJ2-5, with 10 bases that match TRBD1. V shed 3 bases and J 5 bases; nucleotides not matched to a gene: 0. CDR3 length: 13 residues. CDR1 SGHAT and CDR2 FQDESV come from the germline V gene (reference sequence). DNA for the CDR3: TGTGCCAGCAGCTTGGGACAGGGGGAGACCCAGTACTTC. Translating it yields CASSLGQGETQYF.